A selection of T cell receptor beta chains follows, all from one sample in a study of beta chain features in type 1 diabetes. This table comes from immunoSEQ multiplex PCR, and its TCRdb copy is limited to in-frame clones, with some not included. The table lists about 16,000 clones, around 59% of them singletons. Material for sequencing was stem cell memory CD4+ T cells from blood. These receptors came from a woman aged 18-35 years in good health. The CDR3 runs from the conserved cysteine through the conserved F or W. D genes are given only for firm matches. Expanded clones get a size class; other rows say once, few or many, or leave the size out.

CDR3 DNA: TGCGCCAGCAGCACAGGACAGGGATCCTACGAGCAGTACTTC
CDR3 protein: CASSTGQGSYEQYF
J gene: TRBJ2-7
clone size: .
V gene: TRBV5-1
D gene: TRBD1

CDR3 DNA: TGCGCCAGCAGCCCAGACAGGGGCCACGACCTCGATACGCAGTATTTT
CDR3 protein: CASSPDRGHDLDTQYF
J gene: TRBJ2-3
clone size: .
V gene: TRBV5-1
D gene: TRBD1

CDR3 DNA: TGTGCCAGCAGTTTATCTGGACTAGCGGGGGGGTACGAGCAGTACTTC
CDR3 protein: CASSLSGLAGGYEQYF
J gene: TRBJ2-7
clone size: .
V gene: TRBV27
D gene: TRBD2

CDR3 DNA: TGTGCCAGCAGTCCATGGGAGGACGTCTCCTACGAGCAGTACTTC
CDR3 protein: CASSPWEDVSYEQYF
J gene: TRBJ2-7
clone size: .
V gene: TRBV28
D gene: .

CDR3 DNA: TGTGCCAGCCCCGCAACAGTTGGGGGCAGGGAGACCCAGTACTTC
CDR3 protein: CASPATVGGRETQYF
J gene: TRBJ2-5
clone size: few
V gene: TRBV18
D gene: .

CDR3 DNA: TGTGCCAGCAGTGATCAGGGGTTCGGCACAGATACGCAGTATTTT
CDR3 protein: CASSDQGFGTDTQYF
J gene: TRBJ2-3
clone size: .
V gene: TRBV6-1
D gene: .

CDR3 DNA: TGCGCCAGCAGCCGCGACAGGGAGTTCTACGAGCAGTACTTC
CDR3 protein: CASSRDREFYEQYF
J gene: TRBJ2-7
clone size: .
V gene: TRBV5-1
D gene: TRBD1

CDR3 DNA: TGTGCCAGCAGTGGCACGGTGAAAGAGACCCAGTACTTC
CDR3 protein: CASSGTVKETQYF
J gene: TRBJ2-5
clone size: few
V gene: TRBV2
D gene: .

CDR3 DNA: TGTGCCAGCAGCGTAGATAACCGGCGGACTGAAGCTTTCTTT
CDR3 protein: CASSVDNRRTEAFF
J gene: TRBJ1-1
clone size: once
V gene: TRBV9
D gene: .

CDR3 DNA: TGTGCCAGCAGTGAAATAAGCATCGGGGGGGCCATCAATACGCAGTATTTT
CDR3 protein: CASSEISIGGAINTQYF
J gene: TRBJ2-3
clone size: .
V gene: TRBV6-1
D gene: TRBD2

CDR3 DNA: TGTGCCAGCAGTGAAAGGCCAGGGGGCAACACTGAAGCTTTCTTT
CDR3 protein: CASSERPGGNTEAFF
J gene: TRBJ1-1
clone size: .
V gene: TRBV6-1
D gene: TRBD1

CDR3 DNA: TGTGCCAGCAGCGCGGGCCCTCTTTCTACAGCTTTCTTT
CDR3 protein: CASSAGPLSTAFF
J gene: TRBJ1-1
clone size: .
V gene: TRBV2
D gene: .

CDR3 DNA: TGTGCCAGCAGCCCCCGGACAGGGGACGGCTACACCTTC
CDR3 protein: CASSPRTGDGYTF
J gene: TRBJ1-2
clone size: .
V gene: TRBV14
D gene: TRBD1

CDR3 DNA: TGTGCCAGCTCACCATCCTTATCGGGACAGATGTATGGCTACACCTTC
CDR3 protein: CASSPSLSGQMYGYTF
J gene: TRBJ1-2
clone size: .
V gene: TRBV18
D gene: TRBD1